The 2 T cell receptor beta chains in this list originate from one sample, sequenced in a study of tissue T cells after allogeneic stem cell transplantation. Assay: immunoSEQ multiplex PCR; the TCRdb copy retains only in-frame clones and omits some. The sample yields 12,000 or so clones, about 73% seen once. The source was tissue from the right colon, collected at autopsy. These receptors were taken from a woman aged 18 to 55 with breast cancer.

J is TRBJ2-7 and V is TRBV20-1; D may be TRBD2 (5 bases). The CDR3 is made up of 11 amino acids. Germline V lookup: CDR1 DFQATT, CDR2 SNEGSKA (reference sequence). The V end lost 7 bases, the J end lost 2 bases, and 9 bases lay between the germline ends. The CDR3 DNA follows: TGCAGTGTATCGAGGGCCTACGAGCAGTACTTC. This sequence encodes CSVSRAYEQYF.

The J gene is TRBJ1-3, the V gene TRBV5-1; no definite D call. The CDR3 is 16 amino acids. Trimming took 0 bases from V and 4 from J, leaving 14 bases between them. Germline values: CDR1 SGHRS, CDR2 YFSETQ. The CDR3 here is CASSLDGVDRGNTIYF. The CDR3 DNA reads as TGCGCCAGCAGCTTGGATGGCGTAGACCGCGGAAACACCATATATTTT.